This T cell receptor (beta chain) was recovered during a study of somatic mutations in cytotoxic T cells in rheumatoid arthritis. Turning to this clone: The target antigen is unknown.

Germline CDR1 is SGHAT and CDR2 is FQNNGV. The CDR3 runs 15 residues. Trimming at V came to 5 bases and at J to 5 bases, leaving 8 bases not matched to a gene. This table comes from immunoSEQ multiplex PCR, and its TCRdb copy is limited to in-frame clones, with some not included. The data show some 7,000 clones, 74% seen once. Points from the study as a whole: CD8+ clonality rose with age in rheumatoid arthritis patients, unlike in healthy controls.

This chain uses TRBV11-2 with TRBJ1-5; the match to TRBD1 covers 8 bases. The sample comprised CD8+ T cells sorted from blood. The TCR comes from an adult with rheumatoid arthritis. The DNA of the CDR3 is TGTGCCAGCAGCGCACAGACAGGGGCAGATCAGCCCCAGCATTTT. The encoded protein is CASSAQTGADQPQHF.